This passage covers 21 T cell receptor beta chains from one sample sequenced in a study of shared clonotypes between healthy human individuals. Libraries were prepared by immunoSEQ multiplex PCR; TCRdb keeps only in-frame clonotypes and omits some of them. The table lists about 470,000 clones, about 85% of them singletons. The sample taken for sequencing was PBMCs. The source of these receptors is a middle-aged woman in good health. Some clones in this sample may be carry-over from other donors' samples.

The chain is built from TRBV7-2 and TRBJ1-2; the D is unclear. The CDR3 sequence is 13 residues long. Germline lookup yields CDR1 SGHTA and CDR2 FQGNSA. Between the trimmed V and J ends, which lost 1 base and 8 bases, there was a span of 11 bases. CDR3 sequence: CASSLGLLGGYTF. The CDR3 DNA sequence: TGTGCCAGCAGCTTAGGACTCCTTGGGGGCTACACCTTC.

The chain recombines TRBV13 with TRBJ2-7, with D possibly TRBD2 on 6 matching bases. V gave up 4 bases and J gave up 0 bases, with 7 bases separating them. CDR1 PRHDT and CDR2 FYEKMQ come from the germline V gene (reference sequence). The CDR3 contains 13 residues. The CDR3, as DNA: TGTGCCAGCAGCTCGACTAGCTCCTACGAGCAGTACTTC. Translating it yields CASSSTSSYEQYF.

Regarding this clone: With a far larger clone one base away, a read error is the likely cause. V gene TRBV4-1 combines with J gene TRBJ1-1; 8 bases align to TRBD1. Germline CDR1 reads MGHRA; CDR2 reads YSYEKL. The CDR3 spans 15 residues. CDR3 nucleotide sequence: TGCGCCAACAGCCAAGAGGTGACAGGGGACACTGAAGCTTTCTTT. Protein sequence: CANSQEVTGDTEAFF.

The chain uses TRBV6-4 and TRBJ2-3; 12 positions agree with TRBD1. J lost 5 bases, V lost 4 bases, and 4 bases had no gene match. Germline V gene lookup returns CDR1 MRHNA and CDR2 SNTAGT. The CDR3 spans 15 residues. CDR3 coding DNA: TGTGCCAGCAGTGCCGGGACAGGGGGCAGAGATACGCAGTATTTT. This gives the protein CASSAGTGGRDTQYF.

In DNA, the CDR3 is TGTGCCAGCAGCCAACTAGCGGGAGAACACAATGAGCAGTTCTTC. This translates into CASSQLAGEHNEQFF. The chain is built from TRBV4-2 and TRBJ2-1, with 10 bases aligning to TRBD2. CDR1 LGHNA and CDR2 YNFKEQ come from the germline V gene. The V segment lost 2 bases and the J segment 5 bases; nucleotides outside the gene matches: 3. This CDR3 region has 15 residues.

The chain carries TRBV23-1 and TRBJ2-5; D ambiguous. TRBV23-1 carries the ORF label, with uncertain function. CDR3 length equals 13 residues. Trimming took off 7 bases at V and 4 bases at J, with 13 bases between the two ends. The CDR3 spells CASTRGVGETQYF. CDR3 DNA: TGCGCCAGCACCCGAGGAGTTGGAGAGACCCAGTACTTC.

Turning to this clone: Additional DNA sequences in this sample encode the identical CDR3. The chain couples TRBV4-3 to TRBJ1-4; D gene ambiguous. With 3 bases removed from V and 5 bases from J, the gap between germline ends came to 4 bases. The CDR3 is 12 residues long. CDR1 is LGHNA, CDR2 YSLEER, per germline. DNA for the CDR3: TGCGCCAGCAGCCAGGGGAATGAAAAACTGTTTTTT. This codes for CASSQGNEKLFF.

This chain joins TRBV19 and TRBJ2-3; D is unclear. V lost 4 bases to trimming and J lost 6 bases, with 8 bases between them. The germline CDR1 and CDR2 sequences are LNHDA and SQIVND (reference sequence). The CDR3 has 12 residues. The DNA of the CDR3 is TGTGCCAGTAGTACTCCTGTGGATACGCAGTATTTT. Translated: CASSTPVDTQYF.

This chain uses TRBV6-5 with TRBJ1-2; TRBD1 might be the D (5 bases). V lost 0 bases, J lost 4 bases, and 12 bases lay in between. Germline V gene data show CDR1 as MNHEY and CDR2 as SVGAGI. The CDR3 length is 15 residues. The chain's CDR3 is CASSYSTGQVYGYTF. CDR3 DNA: TGTGCCAGCAGTTACTCGACGGGGCAGGTCTATGGCTACACCTTC.

This clone was observed a handful of times. J is TRBJ1-2 and V is TRBV6-1; 7 nucleotides match TRBD1. V shed 3 bases and J 4 bases; nucleotides not matched to a gene: 5. The CDR3 sequence is 14 residues long. In germline, CDR1 is MNHNS, CDR2 SASEGT. The CDR3 reads CASSEDRISYGYTF. The CDR3 DNA sequence: TGTGCCAGCAGTGAGGACAGGATTTCCTATGGCTACACCTTC.

The chain has TRBV6-5 and TRBJ2-1, with D unresolved. This CDR3 is 12 amino acids long. V dropped 1 base and J dropped 10 bases, with 8 bases sitting between them. Germline CDR1 and CDR2: MNHEY and SVGAGI. The CDR3 reads CASSYYSGEQFF. Written as DNA, the CDR3 is TGTGCCAGCAGTTACTATTCTGGGGAGCAGTTCTTC.

The chain couples TRBV2 to TRBJ1-1; no clear D gene. Trimming pared 7 bases from V and 1 base from J, leaving 7 bases between. Germline V gene data show CDR1 as SNHLY and CDR2 as FYNNEI. The CDR3 contains 12 residues. CDR3 DNA sequence: TGTGCCAGCATCGTCAGGAACACTGAAGCTTTCTTT. It specifies CASIVRNTEAFF.

V gene TRBV7-3 combines with J gene TRBJ2-2; 8 bases fit TRBD1. CDR1 is SGHTA and CDR2 is FQGTGA in the germline V gene. J lost 3 bases, V lost 5 bases, and 5 bases had no gene match. The CDR3 runs 15 residues. The CDR3: CASSKDRVDTGELFF. CDR3 in DNA: TGTGCCAGCAGCAAGGACAGGGTGGACACCGGGGAGCTGTTTTTT.

This clone appeared a few times. The rearrangement joins TRBV5-1 to TRBJ2-1; the match to TRBD2 covers 12 bases. CDR1 is SGHRS, CDR2 YFSETQ, per germline. This CDR3 is 16 amino acids long. With 2 bases clipped from V and 3 bases from J, the junction kept 3 bases outside the gene matches. CDR3 in amino acids: CASSFMGLAGYNEQFF. CDR3 DNA sequence: TGCGCCAGCAGCTTTATGGGACTAGCGGGCTACAATGAGCAGTTCTTC. Complete variable domain (other parts from reference TRBV5-1 and TRBJ2-1): KAGVTQTPRYLIKTRGQQVTLSCSPISGHRSVSWYQQTPGQGLQFLFEYFSETQRNKGNFPGRFSGRQFSNSRSEMNVSTLELGDSALYLCASSFMGLAGYNEQFFGPGTRLTVL.

V and J are TRBV28 and TRBJ1-2; D gene unclear. V lost 3 bases to trimming and J lost 3 bases, with 11 bases between them. Germline CDR1 and CDR2: MDHEN and SYDVKM. The CDR3 contains 14 residues. The CDR3 is CASSLPRRDYGYTF. The CDR3 coding sequence is TGTGCCAGCAGTTTGCCCCGCCGGGACTATGGCTACACCTTC.

The chain uses TRBV5-4 and TRBJ1-1; no clear D. Germline CDR1 and CDR2: SGHNT and YYREEE (reference sequence). This CDR3 comprises 14 residues. Trimming stripped 7 bases from V and 1 base from J, with 14 bases between. This chain's CDR3 is CASLPEPSNTEAFF. The DNA for the CDR3 is TGTGCCAGCCTCCCTGAGCCCTCGAACACTGAAGCTTTCTTT.

The chain is built from TRBV15 and TRBJ2-5, with TRBD2 identical over 7 bases. The V gene's germline CDR1 is LNHNV and CDR2 YYDKDF (reference sequence). The CDR3 sequence is 16 residues long. V was pared by 0 bases and J by 8 bases, with 12 bases of the junction left unmatched. This chain's CDR3 is CATSREASGPSGTQYF. CDR3 DNA: TGTGCCACCAGCAGAGAGGCTAGCGGTCCCTCGGGAACCCAGTACTTC.

This clone was seen a handful of times. This chain uses TRBV14 with TRBJ2-2; D remains ambiguous. Trimming took off 2 bases at V and 7 bases at J, with 11 bases between the two ends. Germline lookup yields CDR1 SGHDN and CDR2 FVKESK. This CDR3 is built from 14 residues. CDR3 amino acids: CASSQRRGGGELFF. The CDR3 coding sequence is TGTGCCAGCAGCCAACGGAGAGGTGGCGGGGAGCTGTTTTTT.

The table lists this clone with a few counts. This chain joins TRBV6-1 and TRBJ2-3; no firm D call. Trimming stripped 6 bases from V and 0 bases from J, with 10 bases between. CDR1 is MNHNS and CDR2 is SASEGT in the germline V gene. The CDR3 sequence is 14 residues long. The CDR3 coding sequence is TGTGCCAGCAGATTAACAGTTAGCACAGATACGCAGTATTTT. Amino acids: CASRLTVSTDTQYF.

The chain has TRBV7-6 and TRBJ2-3, with D perhaps TRBD2 (6 bases). The length of the CDR3 is 14 residues. Germline lookup yields CDR1 SGHVS and CDR2 FNYEAQ. Trimming pared 2 bases from V and 3 bases from J, leaving 9 bases between. CDR3 sequence reads: CASSLIRGTDTQYF. The DNA for the CDR3 is TGTGCCAGCAGCTTAATTCGGGGGACAGATACGCAGTATTTT.

In the case of this clone: Other DNA sequences of this sample code for an identical CDR3. The CDR3 is CASSPGVGTEAFF. The CDR3 nucleotides read TGTGCCAGCTCACCAGGGGTGGGGACTGAAGCTTTCTTT. V gene TRBV18 combines with J gene TRBJ1-1, with no clear D. V was trimmed by 2 bases and J by 5 bases, leaving 9 bases between them. This CDR3 region has 13 residues. CDR1 and CDR2 from the germline V gene are KGHSH and LQKENI.